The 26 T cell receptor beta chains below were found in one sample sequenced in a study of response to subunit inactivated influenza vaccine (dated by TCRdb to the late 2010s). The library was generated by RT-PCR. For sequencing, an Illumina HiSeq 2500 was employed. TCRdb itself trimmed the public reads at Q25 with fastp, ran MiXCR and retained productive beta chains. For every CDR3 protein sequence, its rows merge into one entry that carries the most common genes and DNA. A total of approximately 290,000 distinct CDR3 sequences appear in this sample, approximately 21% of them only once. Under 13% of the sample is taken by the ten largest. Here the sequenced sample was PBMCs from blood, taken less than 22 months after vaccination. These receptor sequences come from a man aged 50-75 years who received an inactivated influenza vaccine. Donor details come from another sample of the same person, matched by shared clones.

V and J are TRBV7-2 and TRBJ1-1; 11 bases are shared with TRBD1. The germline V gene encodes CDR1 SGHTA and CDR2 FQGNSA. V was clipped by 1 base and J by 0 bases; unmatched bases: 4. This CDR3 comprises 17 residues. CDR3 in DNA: TGTGCCAGCAGCTTAGGGACAGGGGGCTTCATGAACACTGAAGCTTTCTTT. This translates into CASSLGTGGFMNTEAFF. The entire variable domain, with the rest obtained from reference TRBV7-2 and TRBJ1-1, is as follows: GAGVSQSPSNKVTEKGKDVELRCDPISGHTALYWYRQSLGQGLEFLIYFQGNSAPDKSGLPSDRFSAERTGGSVSTLTIQRTQQEDSAVYLCASSLGTGGFMNTEAFFGQGTRLTVV.

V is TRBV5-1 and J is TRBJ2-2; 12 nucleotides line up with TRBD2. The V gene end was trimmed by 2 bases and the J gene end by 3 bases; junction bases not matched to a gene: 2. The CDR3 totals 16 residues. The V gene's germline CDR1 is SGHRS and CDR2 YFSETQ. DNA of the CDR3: TGCGCCAGCAGCTTCCGGACTAGCGGGGACACCGGGGAGCTGTTTTTT. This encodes CASSFRTSGDTGELFF.

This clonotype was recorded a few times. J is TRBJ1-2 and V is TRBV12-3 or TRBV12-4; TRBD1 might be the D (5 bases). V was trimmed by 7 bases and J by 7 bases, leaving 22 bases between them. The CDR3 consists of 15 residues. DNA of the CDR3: TGTGCCAGCAATAGCGGTATGGGGACCCTCGGTGGCTACACCTTC. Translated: CASNSGMGTLGGYTF.

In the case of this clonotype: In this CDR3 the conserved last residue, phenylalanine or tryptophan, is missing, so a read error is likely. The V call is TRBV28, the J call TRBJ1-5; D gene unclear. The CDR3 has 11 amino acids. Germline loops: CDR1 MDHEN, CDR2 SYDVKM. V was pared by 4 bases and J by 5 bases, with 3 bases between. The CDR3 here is CASSSYQPQHL. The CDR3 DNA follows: TGTGCCAGCAGTTCCTATCAGCCCCAGCATTTA.

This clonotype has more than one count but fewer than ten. The chain's CDR3 is CASSETRSNQPQHF. The CDR3 DNA sequence: TGTGCCAGCAGTGAGACAAGAAGCAATCAGCCCCAGCATTTT. The rearrangement links TRBV6-2 or TRBV6-3 to TRBJ1-5, with D unclear. V was shortened by 5 bases and J by 1 base, with 9 bases between the two germline ends. CDR1 is MNHEY and CDR2 is SVGEGT in the germline V gene. The CDR3 has 14 residues.

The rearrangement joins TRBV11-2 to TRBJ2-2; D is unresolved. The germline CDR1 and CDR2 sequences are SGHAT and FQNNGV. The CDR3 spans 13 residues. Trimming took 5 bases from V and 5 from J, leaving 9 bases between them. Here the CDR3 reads CASSPLITGELFF. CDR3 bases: TGTGCCAGCAGCCCCCTTATAACCGGGGAGCTGTTTTTT.

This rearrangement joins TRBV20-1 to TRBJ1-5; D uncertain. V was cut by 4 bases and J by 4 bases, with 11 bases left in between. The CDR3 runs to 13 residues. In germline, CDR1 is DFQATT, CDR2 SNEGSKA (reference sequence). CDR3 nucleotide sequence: TGCAGTGCTACCTTAACCGTAAATCAGCCCCAGCATTTT. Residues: CSATLTVNQPQHF.

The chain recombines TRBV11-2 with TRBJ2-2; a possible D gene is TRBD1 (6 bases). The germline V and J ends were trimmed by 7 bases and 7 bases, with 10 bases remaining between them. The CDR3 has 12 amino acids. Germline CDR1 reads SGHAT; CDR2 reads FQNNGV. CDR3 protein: CASTLGGGELFF. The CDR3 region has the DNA TGTGCCAGCACCCTAGGGGGCGGGGAGCTGTTTTTT.

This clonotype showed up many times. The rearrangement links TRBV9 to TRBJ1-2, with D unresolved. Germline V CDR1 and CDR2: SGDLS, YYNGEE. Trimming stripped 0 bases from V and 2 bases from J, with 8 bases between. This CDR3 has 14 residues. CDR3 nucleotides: TGTGCCAGCAGCGTAGGCCCCGGGAACTATGGCTACACCTTC. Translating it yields CASSVGPGNYGYTF.

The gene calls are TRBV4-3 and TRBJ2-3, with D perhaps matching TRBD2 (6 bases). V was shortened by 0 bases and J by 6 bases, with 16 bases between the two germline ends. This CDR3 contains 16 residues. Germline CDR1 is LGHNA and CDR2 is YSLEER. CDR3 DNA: TGCGCCAGCAGCCAAGATACGGCGGGACCTCTCGATACGCAGTATTTT. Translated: CASSQDTAGPLDTQYF.

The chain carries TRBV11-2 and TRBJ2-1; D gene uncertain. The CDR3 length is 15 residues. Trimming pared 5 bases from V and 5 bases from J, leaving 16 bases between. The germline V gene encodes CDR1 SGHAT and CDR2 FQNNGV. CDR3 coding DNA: TGTGCCAGCAGCACGTACAGAAGCTTCGACAATGAGCAGTTCTTC. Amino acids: CASSTYRSFDNEQFF.

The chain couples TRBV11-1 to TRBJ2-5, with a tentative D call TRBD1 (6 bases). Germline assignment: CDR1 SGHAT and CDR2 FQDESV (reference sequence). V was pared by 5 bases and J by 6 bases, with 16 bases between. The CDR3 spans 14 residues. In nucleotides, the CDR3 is TGTGCCAGCAGCACCACAGGGAAATGGAAGACCCAGTACTTC. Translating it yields CASSTTGKWKTQYF.

Here the CDR3 DNA reads TGTGCCACCAGGTGGGGACCCACAGATACGCAGTATTTT. This codes for CATRWGPTDTQYF. The chain couples TRBV10-3 to TRBJ2-3; D assignment may be TRBD1 or TRBD2 (5 bases each). V was cut by 10 bases and J by 2 bases, with 13 bases left in between. Germline V gene lookup returns CDR1 ENHRY and CDR2 SYGVKD. This CDR3 has 13 amino acids.

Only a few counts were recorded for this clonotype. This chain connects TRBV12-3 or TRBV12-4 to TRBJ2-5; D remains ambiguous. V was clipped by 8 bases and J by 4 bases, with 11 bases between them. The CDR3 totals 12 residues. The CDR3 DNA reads TGTGCCAGCTCCTGGGCCGGAGAGACCCAGTACTTC. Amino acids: CASSWAGETQYF.

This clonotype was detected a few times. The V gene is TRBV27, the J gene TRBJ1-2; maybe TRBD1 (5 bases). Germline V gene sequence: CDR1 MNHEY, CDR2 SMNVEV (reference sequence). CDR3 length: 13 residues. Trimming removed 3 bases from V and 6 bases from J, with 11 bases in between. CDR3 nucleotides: TGTGCCAGCAGTTTCGGGGGAAGGGATGGCTACACCTTC. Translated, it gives CASSFGGRDGYTF.

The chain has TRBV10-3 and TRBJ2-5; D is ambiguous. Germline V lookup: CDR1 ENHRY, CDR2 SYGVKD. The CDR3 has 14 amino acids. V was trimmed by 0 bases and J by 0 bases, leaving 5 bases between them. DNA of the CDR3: TGTGCCATCAGTGAGTCGTGGTACCAAGAGACCCAGTACTTC. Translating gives CAISESWYQETQYF.

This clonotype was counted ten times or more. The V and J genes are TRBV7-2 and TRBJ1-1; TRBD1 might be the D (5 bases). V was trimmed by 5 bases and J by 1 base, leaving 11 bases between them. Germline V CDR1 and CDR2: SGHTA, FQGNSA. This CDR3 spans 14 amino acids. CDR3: CASSPGRGNTEAFF. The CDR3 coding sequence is TGTGCCAGCAGCCCGGGACGGGGGAACACTGAAGCTTTCTTT.

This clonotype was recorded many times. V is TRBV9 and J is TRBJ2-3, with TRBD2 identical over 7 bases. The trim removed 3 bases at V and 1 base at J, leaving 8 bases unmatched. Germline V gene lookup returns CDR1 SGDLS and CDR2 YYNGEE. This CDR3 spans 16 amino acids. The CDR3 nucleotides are TGTGCCAGCAGCGCCTCAAGGGAGGGCCGCACAGATACGCAGTATTTT. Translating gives CASSASREGRTDTQYF. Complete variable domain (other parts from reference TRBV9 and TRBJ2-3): DSGVTQTPKHLITATGQRVTLRCSPRSGDLSVYWYQQSLDQGLQFLIQYYNGEERAKGNILERFSAQQFPDLHSELNLSSLELGDSALYFCASSASREGRTDTQYFGPGTRLTVL.

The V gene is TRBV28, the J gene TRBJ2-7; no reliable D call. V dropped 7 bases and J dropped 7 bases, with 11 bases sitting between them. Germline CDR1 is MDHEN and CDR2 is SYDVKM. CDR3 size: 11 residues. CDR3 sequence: CASTRTGEQYF. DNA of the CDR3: TGTGCCAGCACCCGGACCGGGGAGCAGTACTTC.

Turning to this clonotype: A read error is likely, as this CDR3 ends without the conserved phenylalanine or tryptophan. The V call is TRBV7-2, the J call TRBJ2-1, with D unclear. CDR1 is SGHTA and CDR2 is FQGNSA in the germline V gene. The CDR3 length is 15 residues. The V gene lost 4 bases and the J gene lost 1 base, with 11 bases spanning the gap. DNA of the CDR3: TGTGCCAGCAGCTCAGGAGTACCGTCCTACAATGAGCAGTTCATC. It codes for CASSSGVPSYNEQFI.

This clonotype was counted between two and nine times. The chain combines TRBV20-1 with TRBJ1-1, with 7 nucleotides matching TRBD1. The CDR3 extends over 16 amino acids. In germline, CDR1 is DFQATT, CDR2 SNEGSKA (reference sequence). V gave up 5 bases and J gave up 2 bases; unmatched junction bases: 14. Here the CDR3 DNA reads TGCAGTGCTGTTCAGGGGGGACGGGCAGCTAACACTGAAGCTTTCTTT. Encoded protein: CSAVQGGRAANTEAFF.

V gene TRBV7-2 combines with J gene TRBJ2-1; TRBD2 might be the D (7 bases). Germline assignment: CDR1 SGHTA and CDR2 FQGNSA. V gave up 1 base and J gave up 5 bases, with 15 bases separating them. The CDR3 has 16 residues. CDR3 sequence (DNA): TGTGCCAGCAGCTTAGAGGGGGGGTTTAAGGACAATGAGCAGTTCTTC. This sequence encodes CASSLEGGFKDNEQFF.

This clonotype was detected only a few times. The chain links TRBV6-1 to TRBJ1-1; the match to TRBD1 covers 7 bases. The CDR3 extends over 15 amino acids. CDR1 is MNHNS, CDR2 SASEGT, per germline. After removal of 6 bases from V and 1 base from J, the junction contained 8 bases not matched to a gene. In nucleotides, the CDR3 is TGTGCCAGCAGCGGACAGGTCGGGGGGAACACTGAAGCTTTCTTT. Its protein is CASSGQVGGNTEAFF.

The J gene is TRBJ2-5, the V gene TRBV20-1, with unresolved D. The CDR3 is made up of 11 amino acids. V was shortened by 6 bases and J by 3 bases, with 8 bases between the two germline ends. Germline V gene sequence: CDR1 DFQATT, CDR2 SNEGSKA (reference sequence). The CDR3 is CSAGWEETQYF. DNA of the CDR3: TGCAGTGCCGGCTGGGAAGAGACCCAGTACTTC.

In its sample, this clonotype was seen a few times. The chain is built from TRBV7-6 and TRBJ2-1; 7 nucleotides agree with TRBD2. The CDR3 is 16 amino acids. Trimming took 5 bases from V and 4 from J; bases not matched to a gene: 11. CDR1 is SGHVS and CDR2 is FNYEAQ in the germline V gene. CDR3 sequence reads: CASSPTRGDLYNEQFF. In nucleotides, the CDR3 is TGTGCCAGCAGCCCGACTCGGGGGGATTTATACAATGAGCAGTTCTTC. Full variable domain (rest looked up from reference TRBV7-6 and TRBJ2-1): GAGVSQSPRYKVTKRGQDVALRCDPISGHVSLYWYRQALGQGPEFLTYFNYEAQQDKSGLPNDRFSAERPEGSISTLTIQRTEQRDSAMYRCASSPTRGDLYNEQFFGPGTRLTVL.

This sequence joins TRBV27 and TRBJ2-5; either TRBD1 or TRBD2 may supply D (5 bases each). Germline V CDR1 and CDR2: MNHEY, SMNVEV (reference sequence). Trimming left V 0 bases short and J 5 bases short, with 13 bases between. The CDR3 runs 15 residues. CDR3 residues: CASSLSMGDRETQYF. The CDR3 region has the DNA TGTGCCAGCAGTTTATCGATGGGGGATAGGGAGACCCAGTACTTC.